The T cell receptor (beta chain) under discussion was sequenced for a study of blood T cell repertoires in COVID-19. The CDR3 has 16 residues. The V and J ends lost 7 bases and 0 bases respectively, with 18 bases between them. CDR1 is SEHNR, CDR2 FQNEAQ, per germline (reference sequence). Sequencing was performed with immunoSEQ multiplex PCR; in TCRdb, only in-frame clones are kept and a portion is missing. In the table there are around 140,000 clones, around 90% of which are singletons. This sequence was found in a man in his 70s with acute or convalescent COVID-19. The V call is TRBV7-9, the J call TRBJ1-1, with D perhaps TRBD1 (5 bases). Sequencing input: peripheral blood. CDR3 sequence: CASIPFPGNMNTEAFF. The CDR3 nucleotides read TGTGCCAGCATCCCATTTCCAGGGAACATGAACACTGAAGCTTTCTTT. Variable domain in full (rest from reference TRBV7-9 and TRBJ1-1): DTGVSQNPRHKITKRGQNVTFRCDPISEHNRLYWYRQTLGQGPEFLTYFQNEAQLEKSRLLSDRFSAERPKGSFSTLEIQRTEQGDSAMYLCASIPFPGNMNTEAFFGQGTRLTVV.